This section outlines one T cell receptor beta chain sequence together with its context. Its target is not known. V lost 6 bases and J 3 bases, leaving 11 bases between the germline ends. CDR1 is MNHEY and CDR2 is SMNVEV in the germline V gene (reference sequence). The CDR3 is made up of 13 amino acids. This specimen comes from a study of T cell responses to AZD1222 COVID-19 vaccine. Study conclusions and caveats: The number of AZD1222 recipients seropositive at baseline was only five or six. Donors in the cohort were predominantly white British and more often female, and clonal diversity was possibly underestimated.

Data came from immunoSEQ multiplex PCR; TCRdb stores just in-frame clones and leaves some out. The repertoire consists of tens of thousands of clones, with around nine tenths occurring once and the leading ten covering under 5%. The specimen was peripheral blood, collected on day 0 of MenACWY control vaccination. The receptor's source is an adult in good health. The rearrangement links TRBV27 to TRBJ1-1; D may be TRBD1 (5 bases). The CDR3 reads CASSQGGDTEAFF. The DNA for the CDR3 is TGTGCCAGCAGCCAAGGAGGGGACACTGAAGCTTTCTTT.